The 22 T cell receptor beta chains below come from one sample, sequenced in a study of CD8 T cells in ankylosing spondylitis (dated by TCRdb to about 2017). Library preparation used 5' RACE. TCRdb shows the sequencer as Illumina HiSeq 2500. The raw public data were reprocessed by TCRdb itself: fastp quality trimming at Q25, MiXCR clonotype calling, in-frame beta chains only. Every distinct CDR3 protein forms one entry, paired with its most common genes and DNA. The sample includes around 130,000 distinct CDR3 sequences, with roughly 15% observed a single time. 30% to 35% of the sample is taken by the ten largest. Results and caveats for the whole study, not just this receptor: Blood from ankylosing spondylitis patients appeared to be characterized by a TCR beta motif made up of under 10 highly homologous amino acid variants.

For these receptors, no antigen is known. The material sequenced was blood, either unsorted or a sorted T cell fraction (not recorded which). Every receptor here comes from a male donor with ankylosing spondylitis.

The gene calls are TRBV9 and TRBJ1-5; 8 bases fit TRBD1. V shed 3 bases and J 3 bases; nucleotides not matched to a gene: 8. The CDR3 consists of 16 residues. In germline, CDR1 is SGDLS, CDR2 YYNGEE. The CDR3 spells CASSAGTGLDNQPQHF. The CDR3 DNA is TGTGCCAGCAGCGCCGGGACAGGCTTAGACAATCAGCCCCAGCATTTT.

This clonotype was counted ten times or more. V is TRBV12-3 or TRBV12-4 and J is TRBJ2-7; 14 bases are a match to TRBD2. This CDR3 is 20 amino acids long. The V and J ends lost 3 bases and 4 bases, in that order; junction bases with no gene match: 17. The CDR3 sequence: CASSLSGLAGVVLFKYEQYF. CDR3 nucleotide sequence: TGTGCCAGCAGTTTGTCGGGACTAGCGGGAGTTGTGTTATTTAAATACGAGCAGTACTTC.

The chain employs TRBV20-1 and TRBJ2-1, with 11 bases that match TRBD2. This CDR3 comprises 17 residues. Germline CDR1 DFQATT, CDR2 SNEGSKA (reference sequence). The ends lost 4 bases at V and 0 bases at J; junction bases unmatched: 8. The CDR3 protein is CSATEPSGGSSYNEQFF. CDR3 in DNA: TGCAGTGCTACAGAGCCTAGCGGGGGGAGCTCCTACAATGAGCAGTTCTTC.

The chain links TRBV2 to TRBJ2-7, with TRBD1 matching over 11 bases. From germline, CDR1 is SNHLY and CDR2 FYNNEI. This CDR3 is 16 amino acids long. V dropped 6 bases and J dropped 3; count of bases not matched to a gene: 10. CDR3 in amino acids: CASRGPGQGGIYEQYF. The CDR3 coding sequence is TGTGCCAGCAGGGGACCGGGACAGGGGGGAATCTACGAGCAGTACTTC.

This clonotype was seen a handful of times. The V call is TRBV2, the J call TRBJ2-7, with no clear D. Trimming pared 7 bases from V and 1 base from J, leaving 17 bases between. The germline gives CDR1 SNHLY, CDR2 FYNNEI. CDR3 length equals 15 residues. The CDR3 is CASNSMTTESYEQYF. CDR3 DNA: TGTGCCAGCAATTCGATGACAACGGAGTCCTACGAGCAGTACTTC.

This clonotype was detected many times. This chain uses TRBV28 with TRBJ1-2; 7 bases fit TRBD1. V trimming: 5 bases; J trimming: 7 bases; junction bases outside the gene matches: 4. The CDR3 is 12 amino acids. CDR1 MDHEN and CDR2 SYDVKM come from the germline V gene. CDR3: CASSRRGRGYTF. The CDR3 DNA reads TGTGCCAGCAGTCGAAGGGGGCGTGGCTACACCTTC.

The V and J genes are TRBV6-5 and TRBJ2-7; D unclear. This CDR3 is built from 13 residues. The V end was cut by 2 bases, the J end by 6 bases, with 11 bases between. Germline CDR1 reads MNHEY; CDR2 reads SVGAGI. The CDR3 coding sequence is TGTGCCAGCAGTTACGAGATCAGAACCGAGCAGTACTTC. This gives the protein CASSYEIRTEQYF.

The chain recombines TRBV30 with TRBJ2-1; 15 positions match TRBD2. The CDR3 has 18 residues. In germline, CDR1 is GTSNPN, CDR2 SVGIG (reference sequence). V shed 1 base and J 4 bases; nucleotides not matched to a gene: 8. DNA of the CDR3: TGTGCCTGGAGTGGGGGACTAGCGGGAGGCCTCAGGTACAATGAGCAGTTCTTC. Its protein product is CAWSGGLAGGLRYNEQFF. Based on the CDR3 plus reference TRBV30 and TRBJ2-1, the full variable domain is SQTIHQWPATLVQPVGSPLSLECTVEGTSNPNLYWYRQAAGRGLQLLFYSVGIGQISSEVPQNLSASRPQDRQFILSSKKLLLSDSGFYLCAWSGGLAGGLRYNEQFFGPGTRLTVL.

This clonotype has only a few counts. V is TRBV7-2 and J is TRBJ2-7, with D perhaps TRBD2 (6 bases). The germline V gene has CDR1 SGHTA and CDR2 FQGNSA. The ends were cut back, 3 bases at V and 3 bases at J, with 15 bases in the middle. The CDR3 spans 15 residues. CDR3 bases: TGTGCCAGCAGCTTGCCTAGCGCTAACCTCTACGAGCAGTACTTC. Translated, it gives CASSLPSANLYEQYF.

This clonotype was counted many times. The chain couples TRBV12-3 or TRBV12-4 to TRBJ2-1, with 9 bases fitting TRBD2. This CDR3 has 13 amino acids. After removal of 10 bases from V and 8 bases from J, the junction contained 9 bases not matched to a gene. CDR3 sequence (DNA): TGTGCCACAACCCCCGGGACTAGCTATGAGCAGTTCTTC. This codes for CATTPGTSYEQFF.

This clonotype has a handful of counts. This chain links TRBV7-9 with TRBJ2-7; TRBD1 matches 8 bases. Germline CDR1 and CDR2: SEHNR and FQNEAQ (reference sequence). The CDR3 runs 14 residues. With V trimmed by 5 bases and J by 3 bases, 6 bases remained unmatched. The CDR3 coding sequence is TGTGCCAGCAGCGCCCGACAGGGGAACTACGAGCAGTACTTC. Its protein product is CASSARQGNYEQYF.

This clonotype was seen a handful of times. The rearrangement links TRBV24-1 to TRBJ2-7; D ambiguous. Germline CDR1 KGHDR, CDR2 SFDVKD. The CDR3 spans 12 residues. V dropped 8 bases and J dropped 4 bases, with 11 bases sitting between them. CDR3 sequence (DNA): TGTGCCACCAAAAAAGAGATATACGAGCAGTACTTC. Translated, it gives CATKKEIYEQYF.

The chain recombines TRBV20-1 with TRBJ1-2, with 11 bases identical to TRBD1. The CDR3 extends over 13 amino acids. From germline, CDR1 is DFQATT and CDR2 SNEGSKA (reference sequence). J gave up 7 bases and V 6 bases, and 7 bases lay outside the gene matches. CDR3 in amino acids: CSATGQGVFGYTF. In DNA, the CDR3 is TGCAGTGCCACGGGACAGGGGGTGTTTGGCTACACCTTC.

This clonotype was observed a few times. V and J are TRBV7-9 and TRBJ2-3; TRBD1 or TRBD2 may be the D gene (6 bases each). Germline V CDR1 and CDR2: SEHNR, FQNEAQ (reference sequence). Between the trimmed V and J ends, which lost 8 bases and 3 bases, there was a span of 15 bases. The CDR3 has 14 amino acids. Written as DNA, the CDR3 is TGTGCCAGCGGGGGCGGGATAGTGACAGATACGCAGTATTTT. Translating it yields CASGGGIVTDTQYF.

The CDR3, as DNA: TGTGCCAGCAGTTTAATTCCGGACAGGGACGACGAGCAGTACTTC. It is translated as CASSLIPDRDDEQYF. The chain combines TRBV27 with TRBJ2-7; 8 bases align to TRBD1. The V and J ends lost 2 bases and 5 bases, in that order; junction bases with no gene match: 8. Germline V lookup: CDR1 MNHEY, CDR2 SMNVEV (reference sequence). The CDR3 contains 15 residues.

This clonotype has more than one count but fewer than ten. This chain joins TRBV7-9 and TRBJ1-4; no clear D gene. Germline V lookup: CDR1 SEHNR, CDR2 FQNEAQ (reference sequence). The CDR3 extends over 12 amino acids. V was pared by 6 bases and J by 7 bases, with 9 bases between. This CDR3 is CASREEGEKLFF. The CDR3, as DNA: TGTGCCAGCAGGGAGGAGGGTGAAAAACTGTTTTTT.

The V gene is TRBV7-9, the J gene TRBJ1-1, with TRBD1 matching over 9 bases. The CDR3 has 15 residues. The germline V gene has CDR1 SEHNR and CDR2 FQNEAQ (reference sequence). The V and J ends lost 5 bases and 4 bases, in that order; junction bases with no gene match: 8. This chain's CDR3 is CASSGPRDRATEAFF. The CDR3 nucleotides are TGTGCCAGCAGCGGACCCCGGGACAGGGCCACTGAAGCTTTCTTT.

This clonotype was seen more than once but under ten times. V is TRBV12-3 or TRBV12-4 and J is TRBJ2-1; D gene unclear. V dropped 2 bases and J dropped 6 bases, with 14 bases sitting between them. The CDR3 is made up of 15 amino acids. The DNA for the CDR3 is TGTGCCAGCAGTTTAACCTTGGCTGGTAGCAATGAGCAGTTCTTC. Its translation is CASSLTLAGSNEQFF.

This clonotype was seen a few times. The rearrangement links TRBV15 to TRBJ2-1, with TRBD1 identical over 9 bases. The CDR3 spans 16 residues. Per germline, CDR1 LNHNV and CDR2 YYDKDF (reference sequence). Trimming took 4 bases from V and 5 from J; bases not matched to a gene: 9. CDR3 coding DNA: TGTGCCACCAGCACCTTTCCGGGACAGGGCAACAATGAGCAGTTCTTC. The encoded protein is CATSTFPGQGNNEQFF.

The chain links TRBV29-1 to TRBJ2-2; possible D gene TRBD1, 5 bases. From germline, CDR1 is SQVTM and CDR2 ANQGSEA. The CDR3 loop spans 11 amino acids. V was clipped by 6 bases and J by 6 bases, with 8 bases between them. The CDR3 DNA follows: TGCAGCGTGGGGCGGTCCGGGGAGCTGTTTTTT. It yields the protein CSVGRSGELFF.

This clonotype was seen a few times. The CDR3 bases are TGTGCCAGCAGTATGACAGGGAGTACAGGCTACACCTTC. Translation gives CASSMTGSTGYTF. J is TRBJ1-2 and V is TRBV25-1, with 7 bases lining up with TRBD1. The CDR3 contains 13 residues. Trimming cost V 5 bases and J 8 bases; bases outside gene matches: 8. Germline lookup yields CDR1 MGHDK and CDR2 SYGVNS.

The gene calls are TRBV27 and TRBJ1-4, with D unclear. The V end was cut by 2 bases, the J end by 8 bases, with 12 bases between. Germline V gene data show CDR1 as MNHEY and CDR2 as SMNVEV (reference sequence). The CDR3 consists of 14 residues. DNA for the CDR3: TGTGCCAGCAGTTTAAGTGGGCAGGACGAAAAACTGTTTTTT. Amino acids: CASSLSGQDEKLFF.